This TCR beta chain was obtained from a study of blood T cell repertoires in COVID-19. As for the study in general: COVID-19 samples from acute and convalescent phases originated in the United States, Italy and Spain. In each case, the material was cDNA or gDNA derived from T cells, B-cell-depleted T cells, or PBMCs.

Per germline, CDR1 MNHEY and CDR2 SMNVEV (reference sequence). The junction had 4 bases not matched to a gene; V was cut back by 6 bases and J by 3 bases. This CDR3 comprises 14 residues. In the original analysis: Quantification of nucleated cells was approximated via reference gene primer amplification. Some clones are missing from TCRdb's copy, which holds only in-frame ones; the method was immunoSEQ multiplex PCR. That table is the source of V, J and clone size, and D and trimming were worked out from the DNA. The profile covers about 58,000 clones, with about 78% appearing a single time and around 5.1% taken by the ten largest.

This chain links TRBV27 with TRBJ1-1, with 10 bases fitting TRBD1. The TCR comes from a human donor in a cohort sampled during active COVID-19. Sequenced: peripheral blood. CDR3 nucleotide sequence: TGTGCCAGCAGCCCGACAGGGGGCTACACTGAAGCTTTCTTT. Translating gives CASSPTGGYTEAFF.